This T cell receptor beta chain was sequenced for a study of cytomegalovirus exposure and HLA in healthy donors listed by TCRdb under 2017. At the level of the whole study: An earlier analysis of 587 of the donors reported 250 to 300 Gb of sequence data and 120 million or so unique TCR beta sequences from roughly 200 million T cells. An early release covering 500 to 750 HLA-typed donors comprised about 310 gigabases of sequencing data and tens of millions of unique TCR sequences. The genetic ancestry cluster associated with self-reported Caucasian donors included roughly four fifths of the 300 to 450 genotyped donors. The study aimed to test whether cataloging public T cell receptors could reveal signatures of past pathogen exposure. The study used immunosequencing to profile the T cell repertoires of several hundred subjects and linked those repertoires to cytomegalovirus serostatus. A separate validation cohort of some 130 different subjects was used in addition to the roughly 700-subject first cohort. High-throughput TCR immunosequencing, statistical association of individual TCRs with disease status, and machine learning were combined to predict cytomegalovirus infection status. In a later analysis, previously published TCR beta repertoires from fewer than 750 donors were re-analyzed and high-resolution HLA genotyping was added so that TCR occurrence patterns could be studied. Rather than drawing on any new phenotypic data, the later analysis identified candidate immune exposures from TCR beta sequences and the way those sequences occurred across donors. An earlier analysis of nearly 600 of the donors applied high-throughput TCR beta sequencing to assess whether each TCR beta V gene segment acted as functional or pseudogenic. Donor age, sex, ethnicity and CMV serostatus were compiled together with the repertoire data. In a later genetic analysis, genome-wide SNP genotypes for about 65% of the 666 donors were used, and that subset was treated as a discovery cohort. Every repertoire in the discovery cohort had been generated on one and the same sequencing platform. Class I and class II HLA loci were covered by the typing at four-digit resolution. Typing coverage varied by locus: about 620-640 donors for A, B, C, DRB1 and DQB1; more than 500 for DQA1; some 610 for DPA1; approximately 450 for DPB1. Because of strong linkage in the cohort, 5 or 6 DR-DQ haplotypes were treated as single units for association and clustering. Among some 400 genotyped donors of the cohort, an average of roughly 230,000 unique TCR beta nucleotide sequences was sequenced per donor, of which about 18% were non-productive.

Looking up the germline V gene yields CDR1 SGHTA and CDR2 FQGNSA. V loses 8 bases, J loses 0 bases, and the germline ends lie 11 bases apart. Including the terminal cysteine and phenylalanine, the CDR3 comprises 14 residues. Here the CDR3 DNA is all that survives: 42 bases in frame from base 1. The library was built by means of the immunoSEQ multiplex PCR assay. A mixture of 60 forward primers for TCR Vbeta segments and 13 reverse primers for TCR Jbeta segments was used in the multiplex PCR. The CDR3 region of rearranged TCR beta genes was amplified from genomic DNA by a multiplex PCR assay. On the Illumina HiSeq System, the amplified TCR beta libraries were sequenced as 87-base-pair reads. Per the authors' processing: In a later analysis, roughly 80 million unique TCR beta chains were counted across the 690 or so repertoires, and roughly 11 million of these chains were shared by at least two donors. Raw reads were error-corrected and collapsed into unique sequences by a nearest-neighbor algorithm in which closely related sequences were merged to remove PCR and sequencing errors. CDR3 sequences were aligned to IMGT reference sequences to assign V, D and J gene segments. For a sequence to be retained, a match of at least six nucleotides was required to both a V gene segment and a J gene segment. Rearrangements were called productive when the CDR3 lacked stop codons and stayed in frame with V and J; all others were non-productive. Following IMGT convention, CDR3 was defined as the stretch from the second conserved V-encoded cysteine to the conserved J-encoded phenylalanine. The earlier analysis of 587 of the donors excluded any sequence lacking an unambiguous match to a single V gene segment. An earlier analysis of some 500 of the donors classified V segments as functional when productive rearrangements were above 56.7% and as segregating when the standard deviation between donors was above 5%. A statistical classification framework was developed to diagnose cytomegalovirus status using the catalog of TCR beta chain sequences. In a later analysis, V and J genes were assigned by comparing TCR nucleotide sequences against IMGT/GENE-DB human TR gene sequences. A later analysis assigned CDR3 sequences and most-parsimonious VDJ recombination scenarios with the TCRdist pipeline. In a later analysis, each TCR beta chain was defined by its CDR3 amino acid sequence together with its V-gene family, and reads without a unique V-gene family were excluded. To address suspected cross-contamination and a sequencing artifact, a later analysis removed roughly 580 highly shared, low-generation-probability nucleotide sequences. In a later analysis, a clonal expansion index was calculated for each public chain from normalized within-repertoire ranks of inferred template counts. In a later analysis, generation probabilities were computed with a VDJ recombination model fitted to out-of-frame rearrangements, and the resulting probabilities were checked against IGoR. In a later analysis, TCR-TCR, TCR-HLA and TCR-CMV co-occurrence was scored with hypergeometric tests, and a repertoire-size bias correction was applied to TCR pairs. In a later analysis, false discovery rates were estimated by permuting HLA or CMV assignments 20 times. A later analysis grouped co-occurring TCRs with DBSCAN, adding TCRdist sequence similarity when clustering within HLA-allele-positive subsets. Repertoires with fewer than 30,000 or more than 120,000 public chains were left out of co-occurrence clustering, as were about five repertoires with anomalous nucleotide sharing. TCRdb re-hosts the immuneACCESS table, in-frame sequences only. Its copies lack some clones; in the studies checked, an unresolved V gene accounts for under half of them, and the cause for the rest is not known. The V and J calls and clone size come from that table; D and trimming were worked out from the DNA. Counted in this sample were fewer than 150,000 clones; 80% of them appeared once. The ten largest clones capture 7.5% to 9% of the sample.

The cohort was made up of 500 to 850 healthy bone marrow donors. At the time of sampling, every cohort member was nominally healthy, though immune exposures that went unrecorded were likely present. The donor was CMV seropositive and belonged to the group of more than 250 seropositive cohort members. A peripheral blood sample was provided by each donor, and peripheral blood mononuclear cells were used for TCR beta sequencing. The Qiagen DNeasy Blood Extraction Kit was used to extract genomic DNA from the blood cell samples. Overall study outcomes, separate from this receptor: Sequencing depth was assumed to be roughly uniform across donors in the presence/absence analyses, though that assumption may not hold. In a later analysis, more than 15,000 TCR beta sequences were associated with specific HLA alleles at a false discovery rate of 0.05. In a later analysis, TCR association rates were found to vary across HLA loci, with the most associated TCRs seen for DRB1 alleles and the fewest for HLA-C alleles. Most TCR sequences were observed very rarely across donors, whereas some public TCRs were present in many individuals. According to a later genetic analysis, donors in an Asian-associated ancestry cluster had fewer N-insertions in productive TCRs than the roughly 660-donor mean. A later genetic analysis associated a missense DCLRE1C variant with V-gene and J-gene trimming of TCR beta chains, and an independent cohort replicated the association. The classifier was reported to diagnose cytomegalovirus status with high specificity and sensitivity in both the original cohort and the validation cohort. Broadly in line with IMGT annotations, most TCR beta V segments showed up in productive rearrangements about 87% or about 30% of the time in an earlier analysis of several hundred of the donors. A total of about 180 TCR beta chains were listed by the study as associated with cytomegalovirus. A few of the identified cytomegalovirus-associated TCR beta chains were confirmed in vitro to be specific for cytomegalovirus antigens. Assigning TCR associations to individual alleles was difficult when HLA alleles, especially DR and DQ, strongly co-occurred. This cohort had only TCR beta chains sequenced, and the lack of alpha or paired-chain data limited which features could be detected. The authors suggested that the approach could potentially be extended to other disease states and immunological phenotypes. A later analysis found that most CMV-associated TCR beta chains appeared HLA-restricted, with HLA associations seemingly driven largely by CMV exposure. The only immune exposure information available for the cohort was CMV serostatus. A group of highly shared sequence variants was considered likely to be a technical artifact of the sequencing pipeline. A further reported finding was that TCR beta sequences accurately predicted the HLA-A and HLA-B alleles for most subjects in the first cohort. A later analysis reported that several top co-occurrence clusters appeared linked to parvovirus B19, influenza, CMV and Epstein-Barr virus. The 87-base-pair reads could not distinguish some IMGT-functional V segments, including TRBV6-2 and TRBV6-3, so those segments were excluded. In a later analysis, HLA-associated TCR beta chains showed more clonal expansion and lower generation probabilities than non-associated chains that were equally common. Seventeen rarely observed V segments, including chromosome 9 orphons, were excluded from the earlier analysis of a few hundred of the donors because counts were too low. Linkage disequilibrium might explain the correlated functional status among segregating V segments, but an unknown experimental factor could not be excluded. Because HLA typing was missing for some donors at each locus, association tests included only the typed subset.

With regard to this clone: This clone's antigen is unknown. It has no much larger one-base neighbor in the sample; base qualities were not kept.

The receptor comes from a female donor in good health and CMV-seropositive. The V and J genes are TRBV7-2 and TRBJ2-1; TRBD2 is possibly the D segment (5 matching bases). Source material: PBMCs. The CDR3 corresponds to CASGARGSYNEQFF. The sequenced DNA is TGTGCCAGCGGAGCTCGGGGCTCCTACAATGAGCAGTTCTTC. This CDR3, with the reference TRBV7-2 and TRBJ2-1 proteins standing in past its ends, gives the full variable domain GAGVSQSPSNKVTEKGKDVELRCDPISGHTALYWYRQSLGQGLEFLIYFQGNSAPDKSGLPSDRFSAERTGGSVSTLTIQRTQQEDSAVYLCASGARGSYNEQFFGPGTRLTVL.